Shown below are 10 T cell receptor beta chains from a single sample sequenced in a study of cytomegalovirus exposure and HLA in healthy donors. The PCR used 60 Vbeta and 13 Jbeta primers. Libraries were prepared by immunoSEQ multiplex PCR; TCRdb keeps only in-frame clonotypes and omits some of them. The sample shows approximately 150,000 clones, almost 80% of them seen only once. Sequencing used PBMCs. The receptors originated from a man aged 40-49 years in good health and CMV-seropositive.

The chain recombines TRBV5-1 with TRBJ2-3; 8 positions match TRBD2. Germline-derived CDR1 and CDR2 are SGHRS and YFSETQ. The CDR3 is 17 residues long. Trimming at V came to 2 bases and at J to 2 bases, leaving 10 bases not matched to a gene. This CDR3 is CASSLISGRRITDTQYF. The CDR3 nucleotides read TGCGCCAGCAGCTTAATAAGCGGGAGACGAATCACAGATACGCAGTATTTT.

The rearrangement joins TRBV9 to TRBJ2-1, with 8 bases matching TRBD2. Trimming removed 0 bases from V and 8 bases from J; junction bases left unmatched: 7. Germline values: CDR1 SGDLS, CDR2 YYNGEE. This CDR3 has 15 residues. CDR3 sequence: CASSVGPGGWDEQFF. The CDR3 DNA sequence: TGTGCCAGCAGCGTAGGCCCGGGAGGGTGGGATGAGCAGTTCTTC.

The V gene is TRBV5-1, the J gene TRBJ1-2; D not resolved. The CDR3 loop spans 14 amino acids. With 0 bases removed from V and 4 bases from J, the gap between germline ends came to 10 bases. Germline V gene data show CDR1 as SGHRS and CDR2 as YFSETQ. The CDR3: CASSLGAGSYGYTF. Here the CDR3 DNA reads TGCGCCAGCAGCTTGGGGGCGGGGAGCTATGGCTACACCTTC.

The CDR3 DNA reads TGTGCCAGCAGCTTGATCTCGGATACGCAGTATTTT. Translated: CASSLISDTQYF. The rearrangement joins TRBV5-4 to TRBJ2-3; D gene ambiguous. This CDR3 has 12 amino acids. From germline, CDR1 is SGHNT and CDR2 YYREEE (reference sequence). The V gene lost 1 base and the J gene lost 6 bases, with 6 bases spanning the gap. Combining the CDR3 with reference TRBV5-4 and TRBJ2-3 gives the whole variable domain ETGVTQSPTHLIKTRGQQVTLRCSSQSGHNTVSWYQQALGQGPQFIFQYYREEENGRGNFPPRFSGLQFPNYSSELNVNALELDDSALYLCASSLISDTQYFGPGTRLTVL.

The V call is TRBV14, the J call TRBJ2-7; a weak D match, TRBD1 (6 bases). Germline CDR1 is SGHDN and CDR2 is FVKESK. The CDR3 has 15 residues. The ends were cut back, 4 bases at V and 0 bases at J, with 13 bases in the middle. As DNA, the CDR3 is TGTGCCAGCAGCCGACGACAGGAGAGCTCCTACGAGCAGTACTTC. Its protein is CASSRRQESSYEQYF.

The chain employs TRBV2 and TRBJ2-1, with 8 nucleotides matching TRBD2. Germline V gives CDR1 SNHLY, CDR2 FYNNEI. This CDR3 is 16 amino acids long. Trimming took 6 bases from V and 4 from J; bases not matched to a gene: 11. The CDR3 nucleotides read TGTGCCAGCAGGGCTCAGGGTAGCGGGACATACAATGAGCAGTTCTTC. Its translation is CASRAQGSGTYNEQFF.

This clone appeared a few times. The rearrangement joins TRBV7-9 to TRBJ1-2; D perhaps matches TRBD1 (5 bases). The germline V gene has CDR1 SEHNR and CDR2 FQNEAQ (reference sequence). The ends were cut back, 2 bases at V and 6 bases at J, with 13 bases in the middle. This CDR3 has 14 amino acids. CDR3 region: CASSLWGSDDGYTF. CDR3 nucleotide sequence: TGTGCCAGCAGCTTATGGGGCTCAGACGATGGCTACACCTTC.

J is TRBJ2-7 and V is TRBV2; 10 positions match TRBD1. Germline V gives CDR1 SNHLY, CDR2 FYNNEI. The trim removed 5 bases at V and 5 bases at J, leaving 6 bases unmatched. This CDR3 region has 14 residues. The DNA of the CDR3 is TGTGCCAGCAGTACAGACAGGGGGCCCGACGAGCAGTACTTC. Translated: CASSTDRGPDEQYF.

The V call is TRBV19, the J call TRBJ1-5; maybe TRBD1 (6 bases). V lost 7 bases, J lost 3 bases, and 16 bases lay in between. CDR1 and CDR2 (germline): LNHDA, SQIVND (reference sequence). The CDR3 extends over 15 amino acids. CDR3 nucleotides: TGTGCCAGTAACTTTGGGTCAGGGGTCAATCAGCCCCAGCATTTT. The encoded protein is CASNFGSGVNQPQHF.

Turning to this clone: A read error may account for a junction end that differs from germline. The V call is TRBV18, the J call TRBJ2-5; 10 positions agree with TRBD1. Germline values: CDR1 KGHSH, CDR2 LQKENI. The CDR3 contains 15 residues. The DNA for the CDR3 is TGTGCCAGCTCAGCTCCGACAGGGGGCGAGGAGACCCGGTACTTC. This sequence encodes CASSAPTGGEETRYF.